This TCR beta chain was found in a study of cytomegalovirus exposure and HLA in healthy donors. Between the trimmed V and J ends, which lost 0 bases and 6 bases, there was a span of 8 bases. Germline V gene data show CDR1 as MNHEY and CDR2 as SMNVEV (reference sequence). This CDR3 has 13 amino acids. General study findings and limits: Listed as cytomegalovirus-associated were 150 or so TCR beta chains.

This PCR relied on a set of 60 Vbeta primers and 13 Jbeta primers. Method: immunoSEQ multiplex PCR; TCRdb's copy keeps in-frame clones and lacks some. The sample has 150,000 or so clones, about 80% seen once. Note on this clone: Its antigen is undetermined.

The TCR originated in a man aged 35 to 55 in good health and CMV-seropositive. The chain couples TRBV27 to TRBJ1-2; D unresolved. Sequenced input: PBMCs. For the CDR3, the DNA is TGTGCCAGCAGTTTATCCGCCGGGGATGGCTACACCTTC. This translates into CASSLSAGDGYTF.